The next 32 T cell receptor beta chains were all read from a single sample in a study of vaccination and CD4 T cells after COVID-19. The treatment denotes: roughly 11-day PBMC culture with coronavirus spike peptide pools or control peptides (ViraFEST assay). Once obtained from cultured CD4+ T cells, the DNA was sequenced using the Oncomine TCR Beta short-read assay. MiXCR, applied by TCRdb to the PCR reads, yields one record per CDR3 protein. The sample includes about 9,100 distinct CDR3 sequences, around 70% of them seen just once. The antigens of these receptors remain unknown. Sequenced: CD4+ T cells from blood, cultured in vitro. The receptors come from a human donor who had recovered from COVID-19.

The chain couples TRBV11-2 to TRBJ1-6, with a possible D match to TRBD1 (5 bases). Germline V gene sequence: CDR1 SGHAT, CDR2 FQNNGV. Trimming removed 3 bases at V and 3 bases at J, with 12 bases between. The CDR3 spans 16 residues. CDR3 sequence reads: CASSFRGTYYNSPLHF. CDR3 bases: TGTGCCAGCAGCTTCCGGGGGACCTACTATAATTCACCCCTCCACTTT.

This chain uses TRBV19 with TRBJ1-2; D may be TRBD1 (5 bases). The V gene lost 4 bases and the J gene lost 4 bases, with 10 bases spanning the gap. The CDR3 is 13 residues long. Germline CDR1 LNHDA, CDR2 SQIVND (reference sequence). CDR3 amino acids: CASSKEGPYGYTF. The CDR3 coding sequence is TGTGCCAGTAGTAAAGAGGGACCCTATGGCTACACCTTC.

DNA of the CDR3: TGCGCCAGCAGCCCCCAGCCAGCGGATACGCAGTATTTT. Amino acid sequence: CASSPQPADTQYF. The chain has TRBV4-1 and TRBJ2-3; D call uncertain. There are 13 residues in the CDR3. CDR1 and CDR2 (germline): MGHRA, YSYEKL. Trimming took 4 bases from V and 6 from J, leaving 11 bases between them.

The CDR3 reads CSAPGLAEPQGQYF. DNA of the CDR3: TGCAGTGCCCCGGGACTAGCGGAACCTCAGGGGCAGTACTTC. This sequence joins TRBV20-1 and TRBJ2-7, with TRBD2 identical over 11 bases. J was trimmed by 9 bases and V by 6 bases; bases with no gene match: 13. The CDR3 is 14 amino acids. Germline V gene lookup returns CDR1 DFQATT and CDR2 SNEGSKA (reference sequence).

V and J are TRBV7-8 and TRBJ2-5, with TRBD2 as a possible D gene (6 bases). Germline loops: CDR1 SGHVS, CDR2 FQNEAQ. V lost 5 bases and J lost 5, with 9 bases in between. This CDR3 comprises 12 residues. CDR3 residues: CASSRGWETQYF. The CDR3 nucleotides read TGTGCCAGCAGCCGGGGGTGGGAGACCCAGTACTTC.

J is TRBJ2-7 and V is TRBV5-1, with a tentative D call TRBD2 (6 bases). The germline CDR1 and CDR2 sequences are SGHRS and YFSETQ. V lost 0 bases and J lost 5, with 12 bases in between. The CDR3 is made up of 14 amino acids. DNA of the CDR3: TGCGCCAGCAGCTTGGGTCCGGGAGAAGACGAGCAGTACTTC. Translated: CASSLGPGEDEQYF.

The rearrangement joins TRBV14 to TRBJ2-7, with 7 bases fitting TRBD1. Germline V lookup: CDR1 SGHDN, CDR2 FVKESK. J gave up 2 bases and V 5 bases, and 6 bases lay outside the gene matches. The CDR3 runs to 14 residues. CDR3 bases: TGTGCCAGCAGCGTACCGGGACAGACCTACGAGCAGTACTTC. Protein product: CASSVPGQTYEQYF.

The V call is TRBV7-9, the J call TRBJ1-1; D call uncertain. V shed 5 bases and J shed 0 bases, with 13 bases lying between them. The CDR3 has 15 amino acids. CDR1 and CDR2 from the germline V gene are SEHNR and FQNEAQ (reference sequence). CDR3 DNA sequence: TGTGCCAGCAGCCCCAATAGGGCATTGAACACTGAAGCTTTCTTT. This codes for CASSPNRALNTEAFF.

This rearrangement joins TRBV6-1 to TRBJ1-5, with D unresolved. Trimming took 2 bases from V and 0 from J, leaving 8 bases between them. The CDR3 totals 15 residues. Germline values: CDR1 MNHNS, CDR2 SASEGT. The CDR3 protein is CASSEYGDSNQPQHF. The CDR3 DNA follows: TGTGCCAGCAGTGAATACGGCGATAGCAATCAGCCCCAGCATTTT.

CDR3 in amino acids: CASSLSGGDNEQFF. CDR3 bases: TGTGCCAGCAGCTTATCGGGGGGCGACAATGAGCAGTTCTTC. The chain is built from TRBV7-7 and TRBJ2-1; D is perhaps TRBD2 (7 bases). This CDR3 region has 14 residues. The germline V gene encodes CDR1 SSHAT and CDR2 FNYEAQ (reference sequence). V was trimmed by 2 bases and J by 5 bases, leaving 10 bases between them.

For the CDR3, the DNA is TGTGCCAGCAGCTTAATAGGCGGAACTAGCACAGATACGCAGTATTTT. This sequence encodes CASSLIGGTSTDTQYF. The chain combines TRBV7-2 with TRBJ2-3; D call uncertain. CDR1 and CDR2 from the germline V gene are SGHTA and FQGNSA. V shed 2 bases and J shed 0 bases, with 12 bases lying between them. The CDR3 totals 16 residues.

The rearrangement links TRBV28 to TRBJ2-3, with TRBD2 matching over 10 bases. CDR3 length: 16 residues. The germline gives CDR1 MDHEN, CDR2 SYDVKM. V dropped 5 bases and J dropped 5; count of bases not matched to a gene: 10. This CDR3 reads CASSQPGASGRDTQYF. The CDR3 DNA reads as TGTGCCAGCAGTCAACCCGGGGCTAGCGGGAGAGATACGCAGTATTTT.

The CDR3 region has the DNA TGTGCCAGCAGTTTCAGGGACAGGGGTGAATCACCCCTCCACTTT. The encoded protein is CASSFRDRGESPLHF. The genes are TRBV6-2 or TRBV6-3 and TRBJ1-6, with 10 bases that match TRBD1. Germline CDR1 is MNHEY and CDR2 is SVGEGT. The J segment lost 10 bases and the V segment lost 4 bases, leaving 7 bases of the junction unmatched. This CDR3 comprises 15 residues.

This clonotype turned up a few times. The chain has TRBV6-4 and TRBJ1-2, with D perhaps matching TRBD1 (6 bases). Germline CDR1 is MRHNA and CDR2 is SNTAGT. The CDR3 covers 15 residues. V was clipped by 4 bases and J by 4 bases, with 16 bases between them. CDR3 residues: CASSGGGAKGYGYTF. DNA for the CDR3: TGTGCCAGCAGTGGCGGGGGCGCGAAGGGCTATGGCTACACCTTC.

This chain links TRBV2 with TRBJ2-7, with TRBD2 matching over 11 bases. Germline V gene data show CDR1 as SNHLY and CDR2 as FYNNEI. The CDR3 is made up of 16 amino acids. Losses at the gene ends were 6 bases for V and 1 base for J; bases not matched to a gene: 8. The CDR3 region is CASSSLSGRGSYEQYF. CDR3 bases: TGTGCCAGCAGCAGTCTTAGCGGGAGGGGATCCTACGAGCAGTACTTC.

The chain is built from TRBV20-1 and TRBJ2-7; 14 bases align to TRBD2. The V and J ends lost 5 bases and 5 bases, in that order; junction bases with no gene match: 14. The germline CDR1 and CDR2 sequences are DFQATT and SNEGSKA (reference sequence). This CDR3 is built from 17 residues. For the CDR3, the DNA is TGCAGTGCTCCCCCGGGACTAGCGGGAGTAAGATCCCACGAGCAGTACTTC. Amino acids: CSAPPGLAGVRSHEQYF.

The genes are TRBV7-2 and TRBJ2-1; D is perhaps TRBD1 or TRBD2 (6 bases each). With 3 bases removed from V and 2 bases from J, the gap between germline ends came to 14 bases. This CDR3 is built from 16 residues. CDR1 and CDR2 (germline): SGHTA, FQGNSA. The CDR3 nucleotides are TGTGCCAGCAGCTTGACAAAGGGGGGAGCCTACAATGAGCAGTTCTTC. Protein product: CASSLTKGGAYNEQFF. Full variable domain (missing parts from reference TRBV7-2 and TRBJ2-1): GAGVSQSPSNKVTEKGKDVELRCDPISGHTALYWYRQSLGQGLEFLIYFQGNSAPDKSGLPSDRFSAERTGGSVSTLTIQRTQQEDSAVYLCASSLTKGGAYNEQFFGPGTRLTVL.

Judged by abundance, this clonotype is medium-sized. This chain connects TRBV3-1 to TRBJ1-2, with D tentatively TRBD1 (5 bases). CDR3 length: 13 amino acids. In germline, CDR1 is LGHDT, CDR2 YNNKEL (reference sequence). The V end lost 0 bases, the J end lost 4 bases, and 6 bases lay between the germline ends. This chain's CDR3 is CASSQDGTYGYTF. In nucleotides, the CDR3 is TGTGCCAGCAGCCAAGACGGGACCTATGGCTACACCTTC.

By its share, this clonotype is medium-sized. The chain has TRBV30 and TRBJ1-2; 8 bases align to TRBD1. The trim removed 8 bases at V and 5 bases at J, leaving 7 bases unmatched. The germline CDR1 and CDR2 sequences are GTSNPN and SVGIG (reference sequence). There are 12 residues in the CDR3. For the CDR3, the DNA is TGTGCCAGTGACAGGGGCAAGTATGGCTACACCTTC. This translates into CASDRGKYGYTF.

By proportion, this clonotype is hyperexpanded (1% or more). This chain joins TRBV27 and TRBJ1-2; D is possibly TRBD1 (5 bases). Germline loops: CDR1 MNHEY, CDR2 SMNVEV (reference sequence). The CDR3 has 15 residues. Trimming left V 5 bases short and J 8 bases short, with 21 bases between. The CDR3 sequence is CASSPQLGGLVGYTF. The DNA for the CDR3 is TGTGCCAGCAGTCCTCAGTTGGGGGGGTTAGTCGGCTACACCTTC.

V gene TRBV19 combines with J gene TRBJ1-2; D is possibly TRBD1 (5 bases). Deletions cut 2 bases from V and 5 bases from J, with 9 bases between. The germline V gene has CDR1 LNHDA and CDR2 SQIVND (reference sequence). The CDR3 consists of 13 residues. The CDR3 protein is CASSISGQYGYTF. Here the CDR3 DNA reads TGTGCCAGTAGTATATCGGGGCAGTATGGCTACACCTTC.

The CDR3, as DNA: TGTGCCAGCAGTCCCCGGTTGGCCCCGGGACTAGTCCACACCGGGGAGCTGTTTTTT. Translation: CASSPRLAPGLVHTGELFF. The V call is TRBV27, the J call TRBJ2-2; 8 bases map to TRBD2. CDR3 length: 19 amino acids. J gave up 3 bases and V 5 bases, and 17 bases lay outside the gene matches. Per the germline V gene, CDR1 is MNHEY and CDR2 is SMNVEV (reference sequence).

This chain links TRBV20-1 with TRBJ2-5, with 10 bases that match TRBD2. Germline V gene lookup returns CDR1 DFQATT and CDR2 SNEGSKA (reference sequence). The CDR3 sequence is 15 residues long. V shed 5 bases and J 3 bases; nucleotides not matched to a gene: 9. The CDR3, as DNA: TGCAGTGCTTCTATAATAGCGGGGGGCAAAGAGACCCAGTACTTC. It yields the protein CSASIIAGGKETQYF.

This clonotype has just a few counts. CDR3 bases: TGCAGTGCTAGCGTTCCAGGGGGGGCCGGGCAAGAGACCCAGTACTTC. Translating it yields CSASVPGGAGQETQYF. The chain combines TRBV20-1 with TRBJ2-5; D possibly matches TRBD1 or TRBD2 (7 bases each). The CDR3 contains 16 residues. Trimming left V 3 bases short and J 2 bases short, with 19 bases between. Germline CDR1 DFQATT, CDR2 SNEGSKA (reference sequence).

This clonotype showed up just once. This chain's CDR3 is CSASPRTSRETQYF. DNA of the CDR3: TGCAGTGCTTCCCCCCGGACTAGCCGGGAGACCCAGTACTTC. The rearrangement uses TRBV20-1 and TRBJ2-5; 8 bases are shared with TRBD2. Germline values: CDR1 DFQATT, CDR2 SNEGSKA (reference sequence). There are 14 residues in the CDR3. The trim removed 5 bases at V and 5 bases at J, leaving 10 bases unmatched.

This clonotype was observed a few times. The V and J genes are TRBV7-9 and TRBJ2-7; the match to TRBD2 covers 7 bases. Germline V gene lookup returns CDR1 SEHNR and CDR2 FQNEAQ (reference sequence). CDR3 length: 15 residues. Trimming at V came to 4 bases and at J to 4 bases, leaving 10 bases not matched to a gene. CDR3 protein: CASSSTAGNVYEQYF. The DNA for the CDR3 is TGTGCCAGCAGCTCGACAGCGGGAAATGTATACGAGCAGTACTTC.

Only a few counts were recorded for this clonotype. The rearrangement uses TRBV20-1 and TRBJ1-2, with D perhaps TRBD1 (6 bases). V lost 4 bases and J lost 9, with 12 bases in between. The CDR3 is made up of 11 amino acids. Germline V lookup: CDR1 DFQATT, CDR2 SNEGSKA (reference sequence). Here the CDR3 DNA reads TGCAGTGCTATAAACAGGGAAAGCTACACCTTC. Translated: CSAINRESYTF.

Concerning this clonotype itself: The germline gene is not matched at one end of the junction; a read error may be the cause. This chain joins TRBV7-8 and TRBJ1-5; 8 bases line up with TRBD1. Germline assignment: CDR1 SGHVS and CDR2 FQNEAQ. This CDR3 has 16 amino acids. In DNA form, the CDR3 reads TGTGTCAGCAGCTTGGGACGACAGGGGATTGGTCAGCCCCAGCATTTT. Its protein product is CVSSLGRQGIGQPQHF.

V and J are TRBV12-3 or TRBV12-4 and TRBJ1-2, with 8 bases aligning to TRBD1. Trimming removed 7 bases from V and 4 bases from J; junction bases left unmatched: 11. This CDR3 is 15 amino acids long. The CDR3 here is CASTPGSRGLYGYTF. The CDR3 DNA reads as TGTGCCAGCACCCCGGGGTCCAGGGGGCTCTATGGCTACACCTTC.

The chain recombines TRBV28 with TRBJ1-2; D is perhaps TRBD1 (6 bases). With 6 bases removed from V and 4 bases from J, the gap between germline ends came to 18 bases. Germline values: CDR1 MDHEN, CDR2 SYDVKM. CDR3 length: 15 residues. In nucleotides, the CDR3 is TGTGCCAGCAGGACACAGGGTTTATCGAGCTATGGCTACACCTTC. It codes for CASRTQGLSSYGYTF.

This sequence joins TRBV20-1 and TRBJ2-3, with 7 bases aligning to TRBD2. The CDR3 length is 16 residues. Germline V gene data show CDR1 as DFQATT and CDR2 as SNEGSKA (reference sequence). V lost 3 bases, J lost 0 bases, and 9 bases stayed unmatched. CDR3 in amino acids: CSASGEGITSTDTQYF. CDR3 in DNA: TGCAGTGCTAGTGGGGAGGGGATAACTAGCACAGATACGCAGTATTTT.

The V call is TRBV7-2, the J call TRBJ1-1, with 10 bases that match TRBD1. CDR3 length equals 12 residues. Germline V gene sequence: CDR1 SGHTA, CDR2 FQGNSA. V trimming: 6 bases; J trimming: 5 bases; junction bases outside the gene matches: 0. The CDR3 DNA is TGTGCCAGCAGGGGACAGGGGACTGAAGCTTTCTTT. Its protein is CASRGQGTEAFF.